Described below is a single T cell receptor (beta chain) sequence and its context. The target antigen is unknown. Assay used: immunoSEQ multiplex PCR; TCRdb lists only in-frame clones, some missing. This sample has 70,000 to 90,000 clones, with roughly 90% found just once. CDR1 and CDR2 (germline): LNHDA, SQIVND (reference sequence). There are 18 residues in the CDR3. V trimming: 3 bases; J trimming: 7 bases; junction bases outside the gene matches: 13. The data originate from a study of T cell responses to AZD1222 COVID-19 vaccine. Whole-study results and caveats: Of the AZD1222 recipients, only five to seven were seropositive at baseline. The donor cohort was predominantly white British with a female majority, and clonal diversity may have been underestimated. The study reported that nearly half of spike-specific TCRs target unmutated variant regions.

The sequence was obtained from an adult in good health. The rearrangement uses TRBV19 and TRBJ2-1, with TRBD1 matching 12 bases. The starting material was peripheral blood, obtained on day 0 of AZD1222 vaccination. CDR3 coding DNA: TGTGCCAGTAGTATGGAAAATGCGGGACAGGGGGCGTGGAATGAGCAGTTCTTC. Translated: CASSMENAGQGAWNEQFF.